Listed below are T cell receptor beta chains from one sample, sequenced in a study of T cells in Graves' hyperthyroidism and ophthalmopathy. TCRdb recomputed calls from the multiplex PCR reads with MiXCR, one row per CDR3 protein. The sample carries some 350,000 distinct CDR3 sequences, roughly 15% recorded once. Material: blood. Every receptor here comes from a woman aged 55-69 years with Graves' ophthalmopathy. Both conserved end residues are part of each CDR3. Fields, in order: D gene, clone size, CDR3 length, J gene, V gene, CDR3 protein, CDR3 DNA. The D gene is left open where the match is weak. The size entry is marked missing in some rows and otherwise reads once, few, many or a size class.

d_call: .
clone_size: many
cdr3_length: 13
j_call: TRBJ2-5
v_call: TRBV12-3/TRBV12-4
cdr3_aa: CASSLIYQETQYF
cdr3_nt: TGTGCCAGCAGTTTAATCTACCAAGAGACCCAGTACTTC

d_call: .
clone_size: .
cdr3_length: 14
j_call: TRBJ1-1
v_call: TRBV29-1
cdr3_aa: CSAQLQRGNTEAFF
cdr3_nt: TGCAGCGCCCAACTACAAAGGGGGAACACTGAAGCTTTCTTT

d_call: .
clone_size: many
cdr3_length: 13
j_call: TRBJ2-7
v_call: TRBV20-1
cdr3_aa: CSALLPGVSEQYF
cdr3_nt: TGCAGTGCCCTGCTCCCGGGAGTAAGCGAGCAGTACTTC

d_call: TRBD2
clone_size: many
cdr3_length: 16
j_call: TRBJ2-1
v_call: TRBV20-1
cdr3_aa: CSARDRSGRAMNEQFF
cdr3_nt: TGCAGTGCTAGAGATAGGAGCGGGAGGGCAATGAATGAGCAGTTCTTC

d_call: .
clone_size: few
cdr3_length: 13
j_call: TRBJ2-5
v_call: TRBV19
cdr3_aa: CASSAVIRETQYF
cdr3_nt: TGTGCCAGTAGTGCGGTCATTAGGGAGACCCAGTACTTC

d_call: TRBD2
clone_size: many
cdr3_length: 14
j_call: TRBJ2-3
v_call: TRBV12-3/TRBV12-4
cdr3_aa: CASSSRPSGSQGYF
cdr3_nt: TGTGCCAGCAGCTCCCGACCTAGCGGGAGCCAGGGGTATTTT

d_call: TRBD2
clone_size: many
cdr3_length: 14
j_call: TRBJ2-7
v_call: TRBV12-3/TRBV12-4
cdr3_aa: CASSFAGRNYEQYF
cdr3_nt: TGTGCCAGCAGTTTCGCCGGGAGGAACTACGAGCAGTACTTC

d_call: TRBD1
clone_size: .
cdr3_length: 14
j_call: TRBJ1-6
v_call: TRBV3-1
cdr3_aa: CASSRQGNNSPLHF
cdr3_nt: TGTGCCAGCAGCAGACAGGGGAATAATTCACCCCTCCACTTT

d_call: TRBD2
clone_size: many
cdr3_length: 13
j_call: TRBJ2-5
v_call: TRBV28
cdr3_aa: CASSSAGAETQYF
cdr3_nt: TGTGCCAGCAGTTCAGCGGGAGCAGAGACCCAGTACTTC

d_call: .
clone_size: .
cdr3_length: 12
j_call: TRBJ1-2
v_call: TRBV7-6
cdr3_aa: CASRDSLYGYTF
cdr3_nt: TGTGCCAGCAGGGACAGCCTCTATGGCTACACCTTC

d_call: TRBD1
clone_size: .
cdr3_length: 17
j_call: TRBJ1-4
v_call: TRBV9
cdr3_aa: CAKFAGGRGLTNEKLFF
cdr3_nt: TGTGCCAAGTTCGCCGGCGGTAGGGGGCTAACTAATGAAAAACTGTTTTTT

d_call: .
clone_size: few
cdr3_length: 13
j_call: TRBJ1-1
v_call: TRBV28
cdr3_aa: CASSLGFDTEAFF
cdr3_nt: TGTGCCAGCAGTCTTGGGTTTGACACTGAAGCTTTCTTT

d_call: .
clone_size: .
cdr3_length: 15
j_call: TRBJ2-1
v_call: TRBV6-2/TRBV6-3
cdr3_aa: CASSYSISASNEQFF
cdr3_nt: TGTGCCAGCAGTTACTCGATTAGCGCCTCCAATGAGCAGTTCTTC

d_call: TRBD2
clone_size: few
cdr3_length: 15
j_call: TRBJ2-5
v_call: TRBV19
cdr3_aa: CASMPRGGLKETQYF
cdr3_nt: TGTGCCAGTATGCCCCGGGGGGGCCTGAAAGAGACCCAGTACTTC

d_call: .
clone_size: many
cdr3_length: 16
j_call: TRBJ2-3
v_call: TRBV28
cdr3_aa: CASITGGAGYQDTQYF
cdr3_nt: TGTGCCAGCATCACAGGAGGGGCAGGGTACCAAGATACGCAGTATTTT

d_call: TRBD2
clone_size: many
cdr3_length: 14
j_call: TRBJ2-7
v_call: TRBV20-1
cdr3_aa: CSAESGSPTYEQYF
cdr3_nt: TGCAGTGCTGAAAGCGGGAGTCCCACCTACGAGCAGTACTTC

d_call: .
clone_size: many
cdr3_length: 17
j_call: TRBJ2-4
v_call: TRBV28
cdr3_aa: CASSLGLGQGGKDIQYF
cdr3_nt: TGTGCCAGCAGTTTAGGCTTAGGGCAGGGAGGAAAGGACATTCAGTACTTC

d_call: .
clone_size: many
cdr3_length: 15
j_call: TRBJ2-3
v_call: TRBV3-1
cdr3_aa: CASSQLARSTDTQYF
cdr3_nt: TGTGCCAGCAGCCAACTAGCGAGAAGCACAGATACGCAGTATTTT

d_call: TRBD2
clone_size: .
cdr3_length: 13
j_call: TRBJ2-1
v_call: TRBV2
cdr3_aa: CASSTETSDEQFF
cdr3_nt: TGTGCCAGCAGTACGGAGACTAGCGATGAGCAGTTCTTC

d_call: .
clone_size: few
cdr3_length: 11
j_call: TRBJ1-4
v_call: TRBV29-1
cdr3_aa: CSVQVNEKLFF
cdr3_nt: TGCAGCGTACAGGTTAATGAAAAACTGTTTTTT

d_call: TRBD1
clone_size: many
cdr3_length: 15
j_call: TRBJ2-2
v_call: TRBV7-8
cdr3_aa: CASRLTGANTGELFF
cdr3_nt: TGTGCCAGCAGACTAACAGGGGCGAACACCGGGGAGCTGTTTTTT

d_call: .
clone_size: many
cdr3_length: 13
j_call: TRBJ2-1
v_call: TRBV27
cdr3_aa: CASSRTGYNEQFF
cdr3_nt: TGTGCCAGCTCACGAACAGGATACAATGAGCAGTTCTTC

d_call: .
clone_size: few
cdr3_length: 15
j_call: TRBJ1-1
v_call: TRBV5-1
cdr3_aa: CASSGIVGGNTEAFF
cdr3_nt: TGCGCCAGCAGCGGGATCGTGGGGGGGAACACTGAAGCTTTCTTT

d_call: TRBD2
clone_size: many
cdr3_length: 15
j_call: TRBJ2-7
v_call: TRBV6-1
cdr3_aa: CASSSPSGMGYEQYF
cdr3_nt: TGTGCCAGCAGTTCCCCGAGCGGGATGGGGTACGAGCAGTACTTC

d_call: TRBD1
clone_size: many
cdr3_length: 13
j_call: TRBJ1-2
v_call: TRBV2
cdr3_aa: CASSGGTGYGYTF
cdr3_nt: TGTGCCAGCAGCGGTGGGACAGGCTATGGCTACACCTTC

d_call: .
clone_size: many
cdr3_length: 13
j_call: TRBJ2-7
v_call: TRBV10-3
cdr3_aa: CAMAGDIPYEQYF
cdr3_nt: TGTGCCATGGCCGGAGACATTCCCTACGAGCAGTACTTC

d_call: .
clone_size: .
cdr3_length: 14
j_call: TRBJ2-3
v_call: TRBV19
cdr3_aa: CASSSGFVPDTQYF
cdr3_nt: TGTGCCAGTAGTTCAGGGTTTGTGCCAGATACGCAGTATTTT

d_call: .
clone_size: .
cdr3_length: 15
j_call: TRBJ2-4
v_call: TRBV7-9
cdr3_aa: CASSLTTPGENIQYF
cdr3_nt: TGTGCCAGCAGCTTAACAACCCCAGGGGAAAACATTCAGTACTTC

d_call: .
clone_size: many
cdr3_length: 13
j_call: TRBJ1-2
v_call: TRBV10-3
cdr3_aa: CAINLDGNYGYTF
cdr3_nt: TGTGCCATCAACCTCGACGGGAACTATGGCTACACCTTC

d_call: TRBD2
clone_size: many
cdr3_length: 15
j_call: TRBJ2-3
v_call: TRBV5-1
cdr3_aa: CASSAGLAPTDTQYF
cdr3_nt: TGCGCCAGCAGCGCGGGACTAGCGCCCACAGATACGCAGTATTTT

d_call: TRBD2
clone_size: many
cdr3_length: 16
j_call: TRBJ2-3
v_call: TRBV11-2
cdr3_aa: CASSGVAGVYTDTQYF
cdr3_nt: TGTGCCAGCAGCGGGGTCGCGGGAGTCTATACAGATACGCAGTATTTT

d_call: TRBD1
clone_size: .
cdr3_length: 15
j_call: TRBJ2-2
v_call: TRBV12-3/TRBV12-4
cdr3_aa: CASSSWTGNTGELFF
cdr3_nt: TGTGCCAGCAGTTCTTGGACAGGAAACACCGGGGAGCTGTTTTTT

d_call: .
clone_size: many
cdr3_length: 11
j_call: TRBJ2-7
v_call: TRBV3-1
cdr3_aa: CASSQDDEQYF
cdr3_nt: TGTGCCAGCAGCCAAGATGACGAGCAGTACTTC

d_call: TRBD2
clone_size: .
cdr3_length: 14
j_call: TRBJ2-1
v_call: TRBV5-1
cdr3_aa: CSSSAVTSGREQFF
cdr3_nt: TGCTCCAGCAGCGCGGTGACTAGCGGGAGGGAGCAGTTCTTC

d_call: TRBD1
clone_size: few
cdr3_length: 15
j_call: TRBJ1-3
v_call: TRBV9
cdr3_aa: CASHRGPEPGNTIYF
cdr3_nt: TGTGCCAGCCACAGGGGTCCTGAGCCTGGAAACACCATATATTTT

d_call: TRBD1
clone_size: few
cdr3_length: 14
j_call: TRBJ1-4
v_call: TRBV6-1
cdr3_aa: CASRGTGGNEKLFF
cdr3_nt: TGTGCCAGCAGAGGGACAGGCGGTAATGAAAAACTGTTTTTT

d_call: .
clone_size: .
cdr3_length: 14
j_call: TRBJ1-6
v_call: TRBV20-1
cdr3_aa: CSARGTFYNSPLHF
cdr3_nt: TGCAGTGCTAGAGGGACGTTCTATAATTCACCCCTCCACTTT

d_call: .
clone_size: .
cdr3_length: 12
j_call: TRBJ1-4
v_call: TRBV7-9
cdr3_aa: CASYTTNEKLFF
cdr3_nt: TGTGCCAGCTACACAACTAATGAAAAACTGTTTTTT

d_call: .
clone_size: .
cdr3_length: 13
j_call: TRBJ2-7
v_call: TRBV3-1
cdr3_aa: CASSRGRPYEQYF
cdr3_nt: TGTGCCAGCAGCCGGGGTAGACCCTACGAGCAGTACTTC

d_call: .
clone_size: many
cdr3_length: 15
j_call: TRBJ2-1
v_call: TRBV28
cdr3_aa: CASRPGGNVVNEQFF
cdr3_nt: TGTGCCAGCAGGCCGGGGGGCAATGTGGTCAATGAGCAGTTCTTC

d_call: .
clone_size: .
cdr3_length: 14
j_call: TRBJ2-5
v_call: TRBV19
cdr3_aa: CASKPAGGKETQYF
cdr3_nt: TGTGCCAGTAAACCAGCTGGGGGAAAAGAGACCCAGTACTTC

d_call: .
clone_size: many
cdr3_length: 15
j_call: TRBJ2-7
v_call: TRBV3-1
cdr3_aa: CASSQEPTLSYEQYF
cdr3_nt: TGTGCCAGCAGCCAAGAACCAACACTGTCCTACGAGCAGTACTTC

d_call: .
clone_size: many
cdr3_length: 12
j_call: TRBJ1-1
v_call: TRBV20-1
cdr3_aa: CSVPTGATEAFF
cdr3_nt: TGCAGTGTCCCGACAGGAGCCACTGAAGCTTTCTTT